Below are 27 T cell receptor beta chains sequenced from a single sample in a study of naive and memory T cell subsets. An equimolar mix of two oligonucleotides served as the beta constant-region primer for TRBC1 and TRBC2. The ligated cDNA underwent four PCR rounds using SP2 and nested alpha and beta constant-region primers. TCRdb independently ran MiXCR on the UMI-ligation and nested PCR reads; one entry per CDR3 protein. The sample lists about 17,000 distinct CDR3 sequences, around 8.2% occurring once. What was sequenced was central memory CD8+ T cells from blood. All receptors come from a human donor in good health.

This clonotype was found many times. The CDR3 DNA follows: TGTGCCAGCAGTTTGGGTAGCAATCAGCCCCAGCATTTT. Translated, it gives CASSLGSNQPQHF. The chain uses TRBV27 and TRBJ1-5; no definite D call. This CDR3 is 13 amino acids long. CDR1 is MNHEY, CDR2 SMNVEV, per germline (reference sequence). V lost 3 bases and J 0 bases, leaving 3 bases between the germline ends.

This clonotype came up a few times. This chain uses TRBV4-3 with TRBJ2-2; D uncertain. The CDR3 loop spans 18 amino acids. The germline CDR1 and CDR2 sequences are LGHNA and YSLEER. Trimming shortened V by 3 bases and J by 2 bases, and 19 bases separated the two germline ends. CDR3 protein: CASSQPTSWGTNTGELFF. CDR3 in DNA: TGCGCCAGCAGCCAGCCTACCAGCTGGGGTACCAACACCGGGGAGCTGTTTTTT.

This chain uses TRBV12-3 or TRBV12-4 with TRBJ2-2; D unresolved. The CDR3 runs to 16 residues. V shed 3 bases and J shed 0 bases, with 11 bases lying between them. CDR3 sequence reads: CASSFALPPNTGELFF. The CDR3 nucleotides read TGTGCCAGCAGTTTCGCCCTCCCTCCGAACACCGGGGAGCTGTTTTTT.

This clonotype came up a few times. The rearrangement joins TRBV14 to TRBJ2-3; 10 bases line up with TRBD2. The germline V gene has CDR1 SGHDN and CDR2 FVKESK. CDR3 length: 19 amino acids. V was pared by 4 bases and J by 0 bases, with 13 bases of the junction left unmatched. The CDR3 region has the DNA TGTGCCAGCAGCCTACTAGCGGGGACACACTATCCTAGCACAGATACGCAGTATTTT. Its translation is CASSLLAGTHYPSTDTQYF.

This clonotype was counted ten times or more. The genes are TRBV20-1 and TRBJ2-2; D unresolved. This CDR3 has 14 amino acids. The V gene's germline CDR1 is DFQATT and CDR2 SNEGSKA (reference sequence). The V gene lost 0 bases and the J gene lost 7 bases, with 12 bases spanning the gap. CDR3 in DNA: TGCAGTGCTAGAGATCGCGGCGAGGTCGGGGAGCTGTTTTTT. This encodes CSARDRGEVGELFF.

The rearrangement joins TRBV2 to TRBJ2-1, with D perhaps TRBD2 (7 bases). The CDR3 totals 13 residues. Trimming removed 9 bases from V and 8 bases from J, with 17 bases in between. From germline, CDR1 is SNHLY and CDR2 FYNNEI. The CDR3 spells CARGGRGAYEQFF. CDR3 nucleotides: TGTGCCAGAGGGGGGAGGGGGGCCTATGAGCAGTTCTTC.

This clonotype has more than one count but fewer than ten. The V call is TRBV6-2 or TRBV6-3, the J call TRBJ2-1, with D tentatively TRBD1 (6 bases). Germline V CDR1 and CDR2: MNHEY, SVGEGT. V was cut by 7 bases and J by 1 base, with 14 bases left in between. This CDR3 is 15 amino acids long. In nucleotides, the CDR3 is TGTGCCAGCACTACAGGGAGCTTGTCCTACAATGAGCAGTTCTTC. It yields the protein CASTTGSLSYNEQFF.

This clonotype turned up a few times. The rearrangement links TRBV28 to TRBJ1-2, with TRBD1 matching over 8 bases. Per the germline V gene, CDR1 is MDHEN and CDR2 is SYDVKM. The CDR3 runs 15 residues. Unmatched junction bases numbered 9, after V lost 5 bases and J lost 4 bases. DNA of the CDR3: TGTGCCAGCAGTGGGCTGGACAGGGATCCCTATGGCTACACCTTC. Protein sequence: CASSGLDRDPYGYTF.

In its sample, this clonotype was seen many times. The chain recombines TRBV20-1 with TRBJ2-7; TRBD2 aligns across 7 bases. The CDR3 extends over 13 amino acids. Germline values: CDR1 DFQATT, CDR2 SNEGSKA (reference sequence). V shed 1 base and J 4 bases; nucleotides not matched to a gene: 4. In DNA form, the CDR3 reads TGCAGTGCTAGAGTTTGGGAGGGGTACGAGCAGTACTTC. Translated: CSARVWEGYEQYF.

This clonotype was counted between two and nine times. This rearrangement joins TRBV6-2 or TRBV6-3 to TRBJ2-3; TRBD2 aligns across 9 bases. The CDR3 spans 16 residues. V trimming: 6 bases; J trimming: 6 bases; junction bases outside the gene matches: 13. Germline CDR1 is MNHEY and CDR2 is SVGEGT. The CDR3 region is CASSHVSSGDVDTQYF. The CDR3 DNA reads as TGTGCCAGCAGCCACGTCTCTAGCGGGGATGTGGATACGCAGTATTTT.

In its sample, this clonotype was seen a few times. CDR3 region: CASSRTPGELFF. In DNA form, the CDR3 reads TGTGCCAGCAGCCGTACCCCCGGGGAGCTGTTTTTT. This chain connects TRBV6-2 or TRBV6-3 to TRBJ2-2; D not certain. There are 12 residues in the CDR3. V lost 6 bases and J 6 bases, leaving 8 bases between the germline ends. The V gene's germline CDR1 is MNHEY and CDR2 SVGEGT.

This clonotype has a handful of counts. CDR3 in amino acids: CASSRQGSEQYF. CDR3 bases: TGTGCCAGCAGTCGACAGGGCTCCGAGCAGTACTTC. V gene TRBV5-6 combines with J gene TRBJ2-7; 7 nucleotides line up with TRBD1. CDR1 is SGHDT, CDR2 YYEEEE, per germline. The V gene end was trimmed by 5 bases and the J gene end by 6 bases; junction bases not matched to a gene: 5. This CDR3 is 12 amino acids long.

This sequence joins TRBV7-8 and TRBJ2-3, with D maybe TRBD2 (5 bases). V was clipped by 5 bases and J by 0 bases, with 15 bases between them. This CDR3 has 16 amino acids. Looked up from germline, CDR1 is SGHVS and CDR2 is FQNEAQ. CDR3 protein: CASSLGLDYSTDTQYF. DNA of the CDR3: TGTGCCAGCAGCCTCGGACTCGACTATAGCACAGATACGCAGTATTTT.

This clonotype showed up many times. The V gene is TRBV19, the J gene TRBJ2-2, with 12 bases that match TRBD2. The ends lost 5 bases at V and 6 bases at J; junction bases unmatched: 16. The CDR3 totals 19 residues. Germline values: CDR1 LNHDA, CDR2 SQIVND (reference sequence). CDR3 sequence (DNA): TGTGCCAGTAGTCGCAACACCCTAGCGGGAGGGCCGAGTGCCGGGGAGCTGTTTTTT. Encoded protein: CASSRNTLAGGPSAGELFF.

This clonotype occurred a few times. J is TRBJ2-7 and V is TRBV13, with TRBD2 matching over 11 bases. This CDR3 is 15 amino acids long. Germline values: CDR1 PRHDT, CDR2 FYEKMQ (reference sequence). The trim removed 1 base at V and 3 bases at J, leaving 2 bases unmatched. DNA of the CDR3: TGTGCCAGCAGCTTAGCTAGCGGGGGGTACTACGAGCAGTACTTC. Its protein is CASSLASGGYYEQYF.

This chain joins TRBV5-4 and TRBJ2-3; perhaps TRBD1 as D (6 bases). The V gene's germline CDR1 is SGHNT and CDR2 YYREEE (reference sequence). Trimming took 4 bases from V and 5 from J, leaving 20 bases between them. This CDR3 spans 16 amino acids. The CDR3, as DNA: TGTGCCAGCAGCCTCAAAGGACAGTCCCGAGGAGATACGCAGTATTTT. It encodes CASSLKGQSRGDTQYF.

This clonotype was found a few times. This sequence joins TRBV6-2 or TRBV6-3 and TRBJ2-1; 7 nucleotides match TRBD1. There are 15 residues in the CDR3. V shed 6 bases, J shed 9 bases, and the junction held 14 bases outside the gene matches. The V gene's germline CDR1 is MNHEY and CDR2 SVGEGT. CDR3 sequence: CASSPGTAPSAEQFF. For the CDR3, the DNA is TGTGCCAGCAGCCCCGGGACAGCCCCTTCGGCTGAGCAGTTCTTC.

This clonotype was recorded at least ten times. V is TRBV10-3 and J is TRBJ2-2, with a weak D call TRBD2 (5 bases). Per germline, CDR1 ENHRY and CDR2 SYGVKD. The length of the CDR3 is 13 residues. V was shortened by 10 bases and J by 4 bases, with 13 bases between the two germline ends. This chain's CDR3 is CASLEEFTGELFF. As DNA, the CDR3 is TGTGCCAGCCTGGAGGAGTTCACCGGGGAGCTGTTTTTT.

This sequence joins TRBV28 and TRBJ2-3, with 9 bases that match TRBD2. V trimming: 5 bases; J trimming: 2 bases; junction bases outside the gene matches: 5. The germline V gene encodes CDR1 MDHEN and CDR2 SYDVKM. This CDR3 is built from 15 residues. The CDR3 region is CASSPTSGITDTQYF. CDR3 in DNA: TGTGCCAGCAGTCCGACTAGCGGTATCACAGATACGCAGTATTTT.

This clonotype was observed a handful of times. The chain links TRBV29-1 to TRBJ2-7; no clear D. The CDR3 covers 13 residues. With 0 bases removed from V and 1 base from J, the gap between germline ends came to 7 bases. In germline, CDR1 is SQVTM, CDR2 ANQGSEA. This CDR3 is CSVEDGQSYEQYF. CDR3 sequence (DNA): TGCAGCGTTGAAGATGGGCAGTCCTACGAGCAGTACTTC.

This clonotype showed up many times. The chain is built from TRBV7-9 and TRBJ2-3, with 7 bases fitting TRBD2. Unmatched junction bases numbered 3, after V lost 1 base and J lost 2 bases. The CDR3 covers 15 residues. The germline gives CDR1 SEHNR, CDR2 FQNEAQ (reference sequence). CDR3 loop: CASSLVLADTDTQYF. CDR3 coding DNA: TGTGCCAGCAGCTTAGTTCTAGCGGACACAGATACGCAGTATTTT.

This clonotype appeared a few times. This sequence joins TRBV4-3 and TRBJ2-3, with D perhaps assigned TRBD1 or TRBD2 (6 bases each). CDR3 length equals 15 residues. The germline gives CDR1 LGHNA, CDR2 YSLEER. Trimming shortened V by 2 bases and J by 6 bases, and 15 bases separated the two germline ends. The CDR3, as DNA: TGCGCCAGCAGCCAACTTCCCGGGGGCATGGATACGCAGTATTTT. This encodes CASSQLPGGMDTQYF.

This clonotype was counted a few times. This chain connects TRBV28 to TRBJ2-3; a possible D gene is TRBD2 (5 bases). The germline CDR1 and CDR2 sequences are MDHEN and SYDVKM. The CDR3 has 16 residues. Trimming shortened V by 2 bases and J by 0 bases, and 12 bases separated the two germline ends. The CDR3 protein is CASSLAGLASTDTQYF. As DNA, the CDR3 is TGTGCCAGCAGTTTAGCGGGCCTAGCTAGCACAGATACGCAGTATTTT.

This clonotype has ten or more counts. The V and J genes are TRBV28 and TRBJ2-5; D may be TRBD2 (5 bases). CDR1 is MDHEN, CDR2 SYDVKM, per germline. The CDR3 is made up of 15 amino acids. Trimming took 7 bases from V and 0 from J, leaving 15 bases between them. The CDR3 loop reads CASKARGRYQETQYF. In nucleotides, the CDR3 is TGTGCCAGCAAGGCCCGGGGAAGGTACCAAGAGACCCAGTACTTC.

The chain employs TRBV9 and TRBJ2-3, with 8 bases aligning to TRBD2. Trimming at V came to 7 bases and at J to 5 bases, leaving 6 bases not matched to a gene. This CDR3 region has 13 residues. The germline V gene has CDR1 SGDLS and CDR2 YYNGEE. The CDR3 nucleotides are TGTGCCAGCGGCGCCGGGGGGGGAGATACGCAGTATTTT. It specifies CASGAGGGDTQYF. Drawing the rest from reference TRBV9 and TRBJ2-3, the complete variable domain is DSGVTQTPKHLITATGQRVTLRCSPRSGDLSVYWYQQSLDQGLQFLIQYYNGEERAKGNILERFSAQQFPDLHSELNLSSLELGDSALYFCASGAGGGDTQYFGPGTRLTVL.

The gene calls are TRBV9 and TRBJ2-7; 7 bases are a match to TRBD2. The germline gives CDR1 SGDLS, CDR2 YYNGEE. Trimming cost V 5 bases and J 2 bases; bases outside gene matches: 4. CDR3 length equals 13 residues. The CDR3 protein is CASSNGLAYEQYF. The CDR3 region has the DNA TGTGCCAGCAGTAACGGACTAGCCTACGAGCAGTACTTC.

By share, this clonotype counts as medium-sized (0.01 to 0.1%). The chain joins TRBV18 to TRBJ1-3; a possible D gene is TRBD1 (6 bases). Germline values: CDR1 KGHSH, CDR2 LQKENI. V was clipped by 4 bases and J by 4 bases, with 14 bases between them. The CDR3 has 15 amino acids. The CDR3 bases are TGTGCCAGCTCACGGTTTCGGGACAAAGGAAACACCATATATTTT. The encoded protein is CASSRFRDKGNTIYF.